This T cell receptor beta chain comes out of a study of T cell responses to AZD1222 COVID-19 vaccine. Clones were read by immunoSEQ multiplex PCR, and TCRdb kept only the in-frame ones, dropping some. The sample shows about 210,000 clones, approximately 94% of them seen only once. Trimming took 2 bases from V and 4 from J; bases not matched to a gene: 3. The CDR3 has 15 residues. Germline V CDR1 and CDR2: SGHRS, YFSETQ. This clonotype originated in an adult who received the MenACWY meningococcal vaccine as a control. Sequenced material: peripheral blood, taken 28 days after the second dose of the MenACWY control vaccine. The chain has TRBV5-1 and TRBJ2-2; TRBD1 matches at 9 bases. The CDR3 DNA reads TGCGCCAGCAGCTTTGGGACAGGGTCCACCGGGGAGCTGTTTTTT. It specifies CASSFGTGSTGELFF.